One sample yielded the 13 T cell receptor beta chains listed below, sequenced in a study of T cell repertoires in cytomegalovirus infection (dated by TCRdb to between 2018 and 2021). Sequencing relied on an Illumina HiSeq 1500. TCRdb passed the public sequencing reads through fastp at Q25 and MiXCR, retaining productive beta sequences. Rows with one shared CDR3 protein collapse into an entry with the most common genes and DNA. In all, the sample holds about 240,000 distinct CDR3 sequences, and roughly 12% of those were seen once. The ten largest clones take up 1.5% to 2% of the sample. What was sequenced was PBMCs. These receptors were taken from a human donor in good health (CMV status not recorded). Some clones in this sample may be carry-over from other donors' samples.

This clonotype was seen many times. J is TRBJ1-3 and V is TRBV7-2, with D unclear. Germline V CDR1 and CDR2: SGHTA, FQGNSA. V dropped 4 bases and J dropped 0 bases, with 10 bases sitting between them. The CDR3 loop spans 15 amino acids. CDR3 DNA sequence: TGTGCCAGCAGCTCCCAGACATACTCTGGAAACACCATATATTTT. It yields the protein CASSSQTYSGNTIYF.

This clonotype was counted many times. This chain's CDR3 is CASSHPPYEQYF. DNA for the CDR3: TGTGCCAGCAGCCACCCTCCCTACGAGCAGTACTTC. This chain uses TRBV4-2 with TRBJ2-7; unclear D gene. This CDR3 is built from 12 residues. V was trimmed by 3 bases and J by 2 bases, leaving 5 bases between them. In germline, CDR1 is LGHNA, CDR2 YNFKEQ.

This clonotype was found a few times. The J gene is TRBJ2-5, the V gene TRBV20-1, with 8 bases that match TRBD2. The CDR3 loop spans 14 amino acids. Germline loops: CDR1 DFQATT, CDR2 SNEGSKA (reference sequence). Trimming removed 0 bases from V and 9 bases from J; junction bases left unmatched: 9. CDR3 sequence: CSARDRISSGAQYF. The CDR3 DNA follows: TGCAGTGCTAGAGATCGTATTAGTAGCGGGGCCCAGTACTTC.

The chain joins TRBV28 to TRBJ2-3; D possibly corresponds to TRBD2 (6 bases). The germline CDR1 and CDR2 sequences are MDHEN and SYDVKM. V was clipped by 2 bases and J by 6 bases, with 18 bases between them. This CDR3 comprises 16 residues. Here the CDR3 reads CASSLRGLHILDTQYF. The CDR3 DNA is TGTGCCAGCAGTTTACGGGGACTCCACATTCTCGATACGCAGTATTTT.

This clonotype came up many times. V gene TRBV28 combines with J gene TRBJ2-7; the D gene could be TRBD1 or TRBD2 (5 bases each). CDR3 length: 14 residues. CDR1 and CDR2 from the germline V gene are MDHEN and SYDVKM. Trimming stripped 7 bases from V and 1 base from J, with 14 bases between. In DNA, the CDR3 is TGTGCCAGCATTCCCCGGGACGGTTCCTACGAGCAGTACTTC. Translating gives CASIPRDGSYEQYF.

This clonotype was seen at least ten times. V gene TRBV27 combines with J gene TRBJ1-1, with TRBD1 matching 9 bases. J was trimmed by 1 base and V by 2 bases; bases with no gene match: 8. Per the germline V gene, CDR1 is MNHEY and CDR2 is SMNVEV (reference sequence). The CDR3 spans 17 residues. Written as DNA, the CDR3 is TGTGCCAGCAGTTTAGGGACAGGGAGATTTGAGAACACTGAAGCTTTCTTT. Encoded protein: CASSLGTGRFENTEAFF.

In its sample, this clonotype was seen many times. CDR3: CASSFRRAKNIQYF. CDR3 sequence (DNA): TGTGCCAGCAGTTTTCGGAGGGCCAAAAACATTCAGTACTTC. V and J are TRBV12-3 or TRBV12-4 and TRBJ2-4; D may be TRBD2 (5 bases). The CDR3 is 14 amino acids. The V gene lost 3 bases and the J gene lost 1 base, with 7 bases spanning the gap.

A word on this clonotype: One end of the junction varies from germline; a read error may be responsible. The chain combines TRBV7-2 with TRBJ1-6; D is unclear. The CDR3 contains 15 residues. Germline values: CDR1 SGHTA, CDR2 FQGNSA. The CDR3 nucleotides are TGTGCCAGCAGCGTAGAATGGGCACATAATTCAACCCTCCACTTT. Protein sequence: CASSVEWAHNSTLHF.

This clonotype has a count of ten or more. The chain has TRBV7-2 and TRBJ1-6; weak D call: TRBD1 (5 bases). The CDR3 totals 15 residues. V lost 1 base, J lost 7 bases, and 11 bases lay in between. Germline V gene sequence: CDR1 SGHTA, CDR2 FQGNSA. In nucleotides, the CDR3 is TGTGCCAGCAGCTTAGTTCCTGAGGGGAATTCACCCCTCCACTTT. Residues: CASSLVPEGNSPLHF. The full variable domain, rest sourced from reference TRBV7-2 and TRBJ1-6, is GAGVSQSPSNKVTEKGKDVELRCDPISGHTALYWYRQSLGQGLEFLIYFQGNSAPDKSGLPSDRFSAERTGGSVSTLTIQRTQQEDSAVYLCASSLVPEGNSPLHFGNGTRLTVT.

This clonotype was detected ten times or more. The chain has TRBV20-1 and TRBJ2-3, with D tentatively TRBD2 (6 bases). The CDR3 sequence is 14 residues long. In germline, CDR1 is DFQATT, CDR2 SNEGSKA (reference sequence). The germline V and J ends were trimmed by 6 bases and 5 bases, with 18 bases remaining between them. This chain's CDR3 is CSAPRASAEDTQYF. The CDR3 region has the DNA TGCAGTGCCCCCAGGGCTAGCGCCGAAGATACGCAGTATTTT.

This clonotype was detected ten times or more. This chain uses TRBV9 with TRBJ1-2, with D perhaps matching TRBD1 (6 bases). The ends were cut back, 2 bases at V and 8 bases at J, with 10 bases in the middle. The germline V gene has CDR1 SGDLS and CDR2 YYNGEE. The CDR3 extends over 12 amino acids. Written as DNA, the CDR3 is TGTGCCAGCAGCGTGACAGGTGGGGGCTACACCTTC. It specifies CASSVTGGGYTF. The full variable domain, rest sourced from reference TRBV9 and TRBJ1-2, is DSGVTQTPKHLITATGQRVTLRCSPRSGDLSVYWYQQSLDQGLQFLIQYYNGEERAKGNILERFSAQQFPDLHSELNLSSLELGDSALYFCASSVTGGGYTFGSGTRLTVV.

On this clonotype itself: This may come from a read error, since a much larger clone is one base off. V gene TRBV6-2 or TRBV6-3 combines with J gene TRBJ2-1, with a weak D call TRBD2 (5 bases). This CDR3 comprises 13 residues. Germline-derived CDR1 and CDR2 are MNHEY and SVGEGT. CDR3 loop: CASLAPNYNEQSF. The CDR3 DNA sequence: TGTGCCAGCCTAGCACCCAACTACAATGAGCAGTCCTTC.

This clonotype was counted at least ten times. This sequence joins TRBV7-2 and TRBJ1-2, with no clear D. This CDR3 comprises 14 residues. Trimming stripped 6 bases from V and 8 bases from J, with 19 bases between. Per germline, CDR1 SGHTA and CDR2 FQGNSA. The CDR3 DNA reads TGTGCCAGCAGGATCGATTCGAACAGTCGAGGCTACACCTTC. This translates into CASRIDSNSRGYTF.